Listed here are 7 T cell receptor beta chains from one sample, sequenced in a study of sequential checkpoint blockade in melanoma. Treatment here: randomized to nivolumab then ipilimumab (arm A) or the reverse (arm B). Using immunoSEQ multiplex PCR, the repertoire was profiled, and TCRdb retains in-frame clones only, with some absent. The sample has about 5,100 clones, just under 40% seen once. The source material was tumor tissue (inferred from file names), sampled from a patient given nivolumab and ipilimumab in sequence. These receptors originate from a human donor with melanoma.

This clone was observed a few times. V is TRBV9 and J is TRBJ1-1; D unresolved. Germline assignment: CDR1 SGDLS and CDR2 YYNGEE. Trimming pared 3 bases from V and 0 bases from J, leaving 12 bases between. The CDR3 covers 15 residues. CDR3 in amino acids: CASSALRTLNTEAFF. In DNA, the CDR3 is TGTGCCAGCAGCGCCTTACGTACGTTGAACACTGAAGCTTTCTTT.

This clone was picked up a small number of times. This chain joins TRBV6-8 and TRBJ1-2; a possible D gene is TRBD1 (6 bases). Germline CDR1 reads MNHGY; CDR2 reads SAAAGT. V was clipped by 5 bases and J by 4 bases, with 17 bases between them. The CDR3 is made up of 15 amino acids. CDR3 loop: CASSVWGGEGYGYTF. The CDR3 DNA reads TGTGCCAGCAGTGTATGGGGGGGCGAAGGCTATGGCTACACCTTC.

The genes are TRBV18 and TRBJ1-1; maybe TRBD1 (6 bases). Trimming removed 0 bases at V and 0 bases at J, with 17 bases between. Germline V gene data show CDR1 as KGHSH and CDR2 as LQKENI. The CDR3 length is 18 residues. The DNA of the CDR3 is TGTGCCAGCTCACCACCGGGCGGGGGGCTTAGAATGAACACTGAAGCTTTCTTT. Amino acid sequence: CASSPPGGGLRMNTEAFF.

This clone was seen only a few times. The chain is built from TRBV9 and TRBJ1-2; a weak D match, TRBD1 (5 bases). V lost 0 bases and J lost 4, with 19 bases in between. CDR3 length equals 17 residues. CDR1 is SGDLS and CDR2 is YYNGEE in the germline V gene. The CDR3 DNA reads as TGTGCCAGCAGCGTAGGGCGGAGGGGTACGGCTCCCTATGGCTACACCTTC. This encodes CASSVGRRGTAPYGYTF.

This chain joins TRBV27 and TRBJ2-2, with 16 bases lining up with TRBD2. The junction had 5 bases not matched to a gene; V was cut back by 1 base and J by 6 bases. Germline V CDR1 and CDR2: MNHEY, SMNVEV (reference sequence). CDR3 length: 18 residues. In nucleotides, the CDR3 is TGTGCCAGCAGTTTATTGGGACTAGCGGGAGGGCCAGCCGGGGAGCTGTTTTTT. Its protein product is CASSLLGLAGGPAGELFF.

CDR3 in DNA: TGTGCCACCAGCAGAGGAGGCAGGGAATACGAGCAGTACTTC. Translating it yields CATSRGGREYEQYF. The V call is TRBV15, the J call TRBJ2-7, with D maybe TRBD1 (5 bases). The germline V and J ends were trimmed by 1 base and 4 bases, with 11 bases remaining between them. The CDR3 loop spans 14 amino acids. Germline CDR1 is LNHNV and CDR2 is YYDKDF (reference sequence).

This chain uses TRBV23-1 with TRBJ2-6; no reliable D call. TRBV23-1 is an open reading frame, and its role is uncertain. This CDR3 is 16 amino acids long. Trimming left V 6 bases short and J 0 bases short, with 12 bases between. The CDR3 loop reads CASSQAVGSGANVLTF. In DNA form, the CDR3 reads TGCGCCAGCAGCCAAGCTGTGGGCTCTGGGGCCAACGTCCTGACTTTC.